The 21 T cell receptor beta chains presented below share a single source sample, sequenced in a study of blood T cell repertoires in COVID-19. Profiling relied on immunoSEQ multiplex PCR, and the TCRdb table lists in-frame clones only, not all of them. Among about 400,000 clones listed, around 87% were seen once. Sequenced material: PBMCs or T cells enriched from blood (not recorded which). Receptors were obtained from a man aged 40-55 years in a cohort exposed to, infected with or recovered from COVID-19 (not recorded which).

V gene TRBV3-1 (or the pseudogene TRBV3-2) combines with J gene TRBJ2-3; 13 positions agree with TRBD2. The CDR3 length is 16 residues. V shed 4 bases, J shed 4 bases, and the junction held 5 bases outside the gene matches. Germline CDR1 is LGHDT and CDR2 is YNNKEL (reference sequence). The CDR3 sequence is CASSRRTSGRSDTQYF. CDR3 bases: TGTGCCAGCAGCCGACGGACTAGCGGGAGATCAGATACGCAGTATTTT.

The chain uses TRBV6-2 or TRBV6-3 and TRBJ2-3; 11 nucleotides match TRBD2. Germline trimming cut 2 bases from V and 6 bases from J; bases unmatched to any gene: 10. Germline CDR1 reads MNHEY; CDR2 reads SVGEGT. The CDR3 sequence is 17 residues long. CDR3 nucleotide sequence: TGTGCCAGCAGTTACGGGACGACTAGCGGGATTCTTGATACGCAGTATTTT. Its protein product is CASSYGTTSGILDTQYF.

This chain's CDR3 is CATSRVGTGNRYNEQFF. DNA for the CDR3: TGTGCCACCAGCAGAGTAGGGACAGGGAACAGATACAATGAGCAGTTCTTC. This chain joins TRBV15 and TRBJ2-1, with 9 bases lining up with TRBD1. Germline V lookup: CDR1 LNHNV, CDR2 YYDKDF (reference sequence). Trimming removed 1 base from V and 4 bases from J; junction bases left unmatched: 8. The CDR3 runs to 17 residues.

This clone turned up a few times. This chain links TRBV19 with TRBJ2-3; no clear D gene. This CDR3 spans 12 amino acids. The germline gives CDR1 LNHDA, CDR2 SQIVND (reference sequence). Trimming cost V 6 bases and J 3 bases, with 7 bases left between them. CDR3 region: CASRPQTDTQYF. The CDR3 region has the DNA TGTGCCAGTAGGCCACAAACAGATACGCAGTATTTT.

The V call is TRBV3-1 (or the pseudogene TRBV3-2), the J call TRBJ2-1; possibly TRBD2 for D (5 bases). V shed 1 base and J shed 1 base, with 11 bases lying between them. Germline CDR1 reads LGHDT; CDR2 reads YNNKEL (reference sequence). CDR3 length: 16 residues. CDR3 DNA sequence: TGTGCCAGCAGCCAAGTGGGAAGGAGGTCCTACAATGAGCAGTTCTTC. It is translated as CASSQVGRRSYNEQFF.

This clone was observed a few times. V is TRBV5-4 and J is TRBJ2-2; the match to TRBD2 covers 9 bases. Trimming cost V 4 bases and J 5 bases; bases outside gene matches: 12. The CDR3 has 17 amino acids. Germline CDR1 reads SGHNT; CDR2 reads YYREEE (reference sequence). The CDR3 coding sequence is TGTGCCAGCAGCCCCCGAGTTAGCGGGAGACGGACCGGGGAGCTGTTTTTT. This translates into CASSPRVSGRRTGELFF.

This clone showed up just once. The rearrangement links TRBV6-5 to TRBJ2-7; D perhaps matches TRBD2 (6 bases). The CDR3 extends over 15 amino acids. V was pared by 5 bases and J by 0 bases, with 14 bases between. Per the germline V gene, CDR1 is MNHEY and CDR2 is SVGAGI. CDR3 DNA: TGTGCCAGCAGTCCCGCCGGGGGTTACTCCTACGAGCAGTACTTC. Encoded protein: CASSPAGGYSYEQYF.

V usage is TRBV7-9 and J usage is TRBJ2-1, with no clear D. Trimming pared 1 base from V and 6 bases from J, leaving 16 bases between. The CDR3 is 16 amino acids. Per germline, CDR1 SEHNR and CDR2 FQNEAQ (reference sequence). CDR3 region: CASSLESAAAGNEQFF. The DNA of the CDR3 is TGTGCCAGCAGCTTAGAATCCGCGGCTGCCGGCAATGAGCAGTTCTTC.

The chain uses TRBV5-6 and TRBJ2-1; 16 positions match TRBD2. The CDR3 spans 18 residues. The ends lost 7 bases at V and 4 bases at J; junction bases unmatched: 11. Germline assignment: CDR1 SGHDT and CDR2 YYEEEE. The CDR3 sequence: CASAQGGLAGGLYNEQFF. CDR3 sequence (DNA): TGTGCCAGCGCACAGGGGGGACTAGCGGGAGGGTTGTACAATGAGCAGTTCTTC.

This chain connects TRBV6-8 to TRBJ2-7; 11 bases are shared with TRBD2. CDR1 is MNHGY, CDR2 SAAAGT, per germline. The CDR3 contains 13 residues. V lost 9 bases and J lost 2; bases outside the gene matches: 3. In DNA form, the CDR3 reads TGTGCCAGAGTAGCGGGAGGGCCCTACGAGCAGTACTTC. Residues: CARVAGGPYEQYF.

This chain joins TRBV30 and TRBJ2-1; 7 bases are a match to TRBD1. The CDR3 totals 11 residues. Germline CDR1 reads GTSNPN; CDR2 reads SVGIG (reference sequence). The J segment lost 15 bases and the V segment lost 4 bases, leaving 9 bases of the junction unmatched. CDR3 loop: CAWMTTGVPFF. The CDR3 bases are TGTGCCTGGATGACTACAGGGGTTCCGTTCTTC.

J is TRBJ1-5 and V is TRBV6-2 or TRBV6-3; D is uncertain. The CDR3 consists of 13 residues. Trimming removed 2 bases from V and 6 bases from J, with 8 bases in between. Germline CDR1 MNHEY, CDR2 SVGEGT. CDR3 loop: CASSYGRTQPQHF. The CDR3 coding sequence is TGTGCCAGCAGTTACGGGAGGACTCAGCCCCAGCATTTT.

The V gene is TRBV5-1, the J gene TRBJ1-3, with D maybe TRBD1 (6 bases). CDR1 SGHRS and CDR2 YFSETQ come from the germline V gene. V was clipped by 2 bases and J by 2 bases, with 11 bases between them. This CDR3 is 15 amino acids long. The CDR3 DNA is TGCGCCAGCAGCTTTACAGGGTCACCTGGAAACACCATATATTTT. Amino acid sequence: CASSFTGSPGNTIYF.

The rearrangement joins TRBV6-5 to TRBJ1-3; 10 nucleotides agree with TRBD1. Germline V gives CDR1 MNHEY, CDR2 SVGAGI. The CDR3 is 15 residues long. V gave up 4 bases and J gave up 5 bases; unmatched junction bases: 5. CDR3 sequence: CASSSTGGGRNTIYF. In nucleotides, the CDR3 is TGTGCCAGCAGTTCGACAGGGGGCGGGCGAAACACCATATATTTT.

This clone has a single count. The chain carries TRBV24-1 and TRBJ2-1; no clear D. Germline CDR1 reads KGHDR; CDR2 reads SFDVKD. Trimming shortened V by 1 base and J by 12 bases, and 9 bases separated the two germline ends. CDR3 length equals 12 residues. CDR3 in DNA: TGTGCCACCAGTGATTTCAGGTTTGGGCAGTTCTTC. Translation gives CATSDFRFGQFF.

The V and J genes are TRBV2 and TRBJ1-2; D may be TRBD1 (5 bases). Trimming cost V 6 bases and J 0 bases, with 11 bases left between them. This CDR3 has 14 amino acids. In germline, CDR1 is SNHLY, CDR2 FYNNEI. Written as DNA, the CDR3 is TGTGCCAGCAGAGACAGATTAACTAACTATGGCTACACCTTC. Its protein is CASRDRLTNYGYTF. The entire variable domain, with the rest obtained from reference TRBV2 and TRBJ1-2, is as follows: EPEVTQTPSHQVTQMGQEVILRCVPISNHLYFYWYRQILGQKVEFLVSFYNNEISEKSEIFDDQFSVERPDGSNFTLKIRSTKLEDSAMYFCASRDRLTNYGYTFGSGTRLTVV.

In its sample, this clone was seen once. V and J are TRBV3-1 (or the pseudogene TRBV3-2) and TRBJ2-3; D not resolved. Germline V gene data show CDR1 as LGHDT and CDR2 as YNNKEL (reference sequence). This CDR3 contains 13 residues. Deletions cut 1 base from V and 3 bases from J, with 5 bases between. In DNA, the CDR3 is TGTGCCAGCAGCCAAGGTACAACAGATACGCAGTATTTT. It is translated as CASSQGTTDTQYF.

This chain joins TRBV15 and TRBJ2-3; D unclear. The length of the CDR3 is 15 residues. Germline values: CDR1 LNHNV, CDR2 YYDKDF (reference sequence). V lost 0 bases, J lost 6 bases, and 13 bases lay in between. CDR3 in DNA: TGTGCCACCAGCAGAGATATTGGTGAGCGTGATACGCAGTATTTT. This gives the protein CATSRDIGERDTQYF. Drawing the rest from reference TRBV15 and TRBJ2-3, the complete variable domain is DAMVIQNPRYQVTQFGKPVTLSCSQTLNHNVMYWYQQKSSQAPKLLFHYYDKDFNNEADTPDNFQSRRPNTSFCFLDIRSPGLGDTAMYLCATSRDIGERDTQYFGPGTRLTVL.

The chain uses TRBV9 and TRBJ2-2; D is undetermined. The CDR3 is 18 residues long. V was cut by 0 bases and J by 2 bases, with 17 bases left in between. The germline CDR1 and CDR2 sequences are SGDLS and YYNGEE. The DNA for the CDR3 is TGTGCCAGCAGCGTAGCCCCGCGGCTCGACGAAAACACCGGGGAGCTGTTTTTT. It codes for CASSVAPRLDENTGELFF.

This chain joins TRBV5-1 and TRBJ1-6; 7 nucleotides agree with TRBD1. CDR1 and CDR2 (germline): SGHRS, YFSETQ. V lost 0 bases and J lost 7; bases outside the gene matches: 10. There are 17 residues in the CDR3. CDR3 sequence: CASSLGQGRIINSPLHF. The CDR3 DNA is TGCGCCAGCAGCTTGGGACAGGGAAGGATTATAAATTCACCCCTCCACTTT. The whole variable domain, filled in from reference TRBV5-1 and TRBJ1-6, reads KAGVTQTPRYLIKTRGQQVTLSCSPISGHRSVSWYQQTPGQGLQFLFEYFSETQRNKGNFPGRFSGRQFSNSRSEMNVSTLELGDSALYLCASSLGQGRIINSPLHFGNGTRLTVT.

J is TRBJ1-5 and V is TRBV5-8; D may be TRBD1 (6 bases). Per the germline V gene, CDR1 is SGHTS and CDR2 is YDEGEE. CDR3 length equals 14 residues. V gave up 0 bases and J gave up 4 bases, with 8 bases separating them. CDR3 region: CASSLEGGNQPQHF. The DNA for the CDR3 is TGTGCCAGCAGCTTGGAGGGGGGGAATCAGCCCCAGCATTTT.